This T cell receptor (beta chain) appears in the sequencing data of a study of blood T cell repertoires in COVID-19. Authors' data handling: Estimation of nucleated cell counts was performed using reference gene primer amplification. Sequencing used immunoSEQ multiplex PCR; TCRdb keeps in-frame clones, though not all of them. That table furnishes V, J and clone size, whereas the DNA furnished D and trimming. This sample yields some 250,000 clones, of which 75% to 90% are seen a single time; over 10% belongs to the top ten. Sequenced sample: peripheral blood. The clonotype was recovered from a woman in her sixties or seventies with active or convalescent COVID-19.

Written as DNA, the CDR3 is TGTGCCAGCAGTCCTTTCTCGGGCGGGGTGGGCACAGATACGCAGTATTTT. Amino acids: CASSPFSGGVGTDTQYF. The rearrangement uses TRBV27 and TRBJ2-3; TRBD2 might be the D (6 bases). Looked up from germline, CDR1 is MNHEY and CDR2 is SMNVEV (reference sequence). Trimming took off 5 bases at V and 1 base at J, with 19 bases between the two ends. This CDR3 is 17 amino acids long.